These 8 T cell receptor beta chains originate from one sample sequenced in a study of regulatory T cells in long-lasting Graves disease. Noted time point: newly diagnosed GD, antithyroid drugs for less than 3 months. PBMC-derived RNA was used for the TCR library. In building TCR beta libraries, iRepertoire HTBI primers were used together with Arm-PCR of CDR3 regions. MiXCR, applied by TCRdb to the multiplex PCR reads, yields one record per CDR3 protein. The data contain hundreds of thousands of distinct CDR3 sequences, about 16% of them singletons. The same sample was also studied in work on T cells in Graves' hyperthyroidism and ophthalmopathy.

The source material was peripheral blood mononuclear cells (PBMCs), sampled at new diagnosis, from a patient treated with antithyroid drugs. The receptors come from a woman between 40 and 65 years old with Graves disease.

V gene TRBV18 combines with J gene TRBJ1-5; D not resolved. Trimming took 2 bases from V and 4 from J, leaving 9 bases between them. The V gene's germline CDR1 is KGHSH and CDR2 LQKENI. The CDR3 loop spans 14 amino acids. CDR3 nucleotides: TGTGCCAGCTCACCAACCACCACTAATCAGCCCCAGCATTTT. Translated: CASSPTTTNQPQHF. The full variable domain, with the rest looked up from reference TRBV18 and TRBJ1-5, is NAGVMQNPRHLVRRRGQEARLRCSPMKGHSHVYWYRQLPEEGLKFMVYLQKENIIDESGMPKERFSAEFPKEGPSILRIQQVVRGDSAAYFCASSPTTTNQPQHFGDGTRLSIL.

This sequence joins TRBV7-3 and TRBJ2-3; 8 bases line up with TRBD2. V lost 6 bases, J lost 7 bases, and 21 bases stayed unmatched. From germline, CDR1 is SGHTA and CDR2 FQGTGA. The CDR3 is 18 residues long. The CDR3 DNA follows: TGTGCCAGCAGTCCCGGTCCGGGGGGGGCCCGGGGCCGAAATACGCAGTATTTT. Its translation is CASSPGPGGARGRNTQYF.

This clonotype was seen a few times. The chain is built from TRBV5-4 and TRBJ2-3, with TRBD1 matching over 9 bases. The ends lost 2 bases at V and 3 bases at J; junction bases unmatched: 4. There are 15 residues in the CDR3. Germline V gives CDR1 SGHNT, CDR2 YYREEE (reference sequence). CDR3 residues: CASSLQGAWTDTQYF. The CDR3 region has the DNA TGTGCCAGCAGCTTACAGGGGGCATGGACAGATACGCAGTATTTT.

This clonotype was recorded a few times. This sequence joins TRBV4-1 and TRBJ2-2; 9 bases match TRBD2. The CDR3 is 17 residues long. V gave up 1 base and J gave up 6 bases; unmatched junction bases: 9. Germline V gene sequence: CDR1 MGHRA, CDR2 YSYEKL. CDR3 coding DNA: TGCGCCAGCAGCCAAGGAGTAGCGGGGGTGATGGCCGGGGAGCTGTTTTTT. Its protein is CASSQGVAGVMAGELFF.

The V call is TRBV6-1, the J call TRBJ2-6; the D gene is possibly TRBD1 (5 bases). Deletions cut 1 base from V and 3 bases from J, with 7 bases between. This CDR3 is built from 15 residues. In germline, CDR1 is MNHNS, CDR2 SASEGT. The CDR3 sequence: CASSEGTGGANVLTF. The CDR3 nucleotides read TGTGCCAGCAGTGAAGGTACAGGTGGGGCCAACGTCCTGACTTTC.

The V gene is TRBV11-3, the J gene TRBJ1-2; TRBD1 aligns across 7 bases. V lost 5 bases to trimming and J lost 8 bases; unmatched junction nucleotides: 8. The V gene's germline CDR1 is SGHNT and CDR2 YENEEA. This CDR3 contains 13 residues. CDR3 DNA sequence: TGTGCCAGCAGCGCCCCCGGGACAGACGGCTACACCTTC. Its translation: CASSAPGTDGYTF.

The V gene is TRBV19, the J gene TRBJ1-1; D ambiguous. The ends were cut back, 4 bases at V and 3 bases at J, with 12 bases in the middle. The CDR3 length is 14 residues. Germline V lookup: CDR1 LNHDA, CDR2 SQIVND (reference sequence). CDR3 region: CASSRWAGDTEAFF. Written as DNA, the CDR3 is TGTGCCAGTAGTAGGTGGGCCGGGGACACTGAAGCTTTCTTT.

This clonotype appeared many times. V usage is TRBV20-1 and J usage is TRBJ1-1; 8 nucleotides line up with TRBD1. The CDR3 is 13 amino acids. Germline V CDR1 and CDR2: DFQATT, SNEGSKA (reference sequence). J lost 1 base, V lost 6 bases, and 4 bases had no gene match. This CDR3 reads CSATGTGNTEAFF. The CDR3 DNA reads TGCAGTGCAACCGGGACAGGGAACACTGAAGCTTTCTTT.